The 20 T cell receptor beta chains reported below all come from one sample, sequenced in a study of cytomegalovirus exposure and HLA in healthy donors. The PCR was carried out with 60 Vbeta primers and 13 Jbeta primers. The data were produced by immunoSEQ multiplex PCR, yet TCRdb's version contains in-frame clones alone and is incomplete. The sample holds roughly 130,000 clones, about 80% seen once. Material: PBMCs. The receptor set was obtained from a human donor in good health.

The chain recombines TRBV28 with TRBJ1-4, with 9 bases fitting TRBD1. V was clipped by 6 bases and J by 4 bases; unmatched bases: 9. The CDR3 runs to 16 residues. Per germline, CDR1 MDHEN and CDR2 SYDVKM. CDR3 sequence (DNA): TGTGCCAGCAGCGAAGCGGGGGACAGGGTTAATGAAAAACTGTTTTTT. The encoded protein is CASSEAGDRVNEKLFF. Combining the CDR3 with reference TRBV28 and TRBJ1-4 gives the whole variable domain DVKVTQSSRYLVKRTGEKVFLECVQDMDHENMFWYRQDPGLGLRLIYFSYDVKMKEKGDIPEGYSVSREKKERFSLILESASTNQTSMYLCASSEAGDRVNEKLFFGSGTQLSVL.

The genes are TRBV19 and TRBJ2-2; 10 bases align to TRBD1. V lost 5 bases, J lost 6 bases, and 9 bases stayed unmatched. In germline, CDR1 is LNHDA, CDR2 SQIVND (reference sequence). The CDR3 runs to 16 residues. CDR3 protein: CASSVRDRGYAGELFF. CDR3 DNA: TGTGCCAGTAGTGTACGGGACAGGGGCTATGCCGGGGAGCTGTTTTTT.

The sample holds a few counts of this clone. This chain links TRBV19 with TRBJ1-4, with 10 bases that match TRBD1. There are 16 residues in the CDR3. V was pared by 7 bases and J by 2 bases, with 7 bases of the junction left unmatched. Germline V gene data show CDR1 as LNHDA and CDR2 as SQIVND (reference sequence). Here the CDR3 DNA reads TGTGCCAGTACCGACGACAGGGGGCCTACTAATGAAAAACTGTTTTTT. Encoded protein: CASTDDRGPTNEKLFF.

This sequence joins TRBV11-2 and TRBJ2-2; 7 bases fit TRBD1. The CDR3 has 12 residues. Looked up from germline, CDR1 is SGHAT and CDR2 is FQNNGV. Trimming at V came to 10 bases and at J to 7 bases, leaving 6 bases not matched to a gene. The CDR3 region has the DNA TGTGCCACCGACAGGGATCACGGGGAGCTGTTTTTT. Translating gives CATDRDHGELFF.

This chain connects TRBV9 to TRBJ1-4; 8 bases match TRBD1. This CDR3 has 14 amino acids. Germline-derived CDR1 and CDR2 are SGDLS and YYNGEE. After removal of 4 bases from V and 10 bases from J, the junction contained 9 bases not matched to a gene. The CDR3 loop reads CASSPGQGEGKLFF. DNA for the CDR3: TGTGCCAGCAGCCCCGGACAGGGAGAAGGAAAACTGTTTTTT.

This clone is a singleton in its sample. The rearrangement uses TRBV19 and TRBJ1-2, with TRBD1 as a possible D gene (6 bases). The V end lost 5 bases, the J end lost 4 bases, and 14 bases lay between the germline ends. Per germline, CDR1 LNHDA and CDR2 SQIVND (reference sequence). The CDR3 length is 14 residues. The CDR3 nucleotides are TGTGCCAGTAGTTTGGACAGCGCGGGCTATGGCTACACCTTC. Encoded protein: CASSLDSAGYGYTF.

This clone was seen a single time. A read error may account for a junction end that differs from germline. The chain couples TRBV6-1 to TRBJ2-7; perhaps TRBD1 as D (6 bases). There are 15 residues in the CDR3. Germline V gene lookup returns CDR1 MNHNS and CDR2 SASEGT. CDR3 sequence: CAISELSGTKEEQYF. The CDR3, as DNA: TGTGCCATCAGTGAGTTGTCCGGGACAAAAGAGGAACAGTACTTC.

This clone has only a few counts. J is TRBJ1-1 and V is TRBV4-1; D gene uncertain. CDR1 and CDR2 (germline): MGHRA, YSYEKL. CDR3 size: 14 residues. With 3 bases removed from V and 1 base from J, the gap between germline ends came to 9 bases. CDR3 sequence (DNA): TGCGCCAGCAGCCACCCTACTTCGAACACTGAAGCTTTCTTT. It codes for CASSHPTSNTEAFF.

This chain uses TRBV6-1 with TRBJ1-4, with a possible D match to TRBD1 (6 bases). Trimming shortened V by 5 bases and J by 2 bases, and 12 bases separated the two germline ends. This CDR3 comprises 15 residues. Germline V gives CDR1 MNHNS, CDR2 SASEGT. Here the CDR3 reads CASSLGGGTNEKLFF. In nucleotides, the CDR3 is TGTGCCAGCAGTTTAGGGGGGGGGACTAATGAAAAACTGTTTTTT.

CDR3 sequence reads: CASSWRAGGVEAFF. In nucleotides, the CDR3 is TGTGCCAGCAGCTGGCGGGCAGGGGGCGTTGAAGCTTTCTTT. V gene TRBV5-5 combines with J gene TRBJ1-1; 8 positions agree with TRBD1. This CDR3 spans 14 amino acids. Germline V gene sequence: CDR1 SGHKS, CDR2 YYEKEE (reference sequence). J lost 7 bases, V lost 3 bases, and 8 bases had no gene match.

This rearrangement joins TRBV6-5 to TRBJ2-7; the D gene is possibly TRBD2 (5 bases). Germline lookup yields CDR1 MNHEY and CDR2 SVGAGI. The CDR3 covers 12 residues. V gave up 6 bases and J gave up 6 bases, with 12 bases separating them. As DNA, the CDR3 is TGTGCCAGCAGACCAGGAGGAGGCGAGCAGTACTTC. Residues: CASRPGGGEQYF.

The V and J genes are TRBV10-3 and TRBJ2-3; 12 bases align to TRBD2. This CDR3 has 14 residues. The germline V gene has CDR1 ENHRY and CDR2 SYGVKD. With V trimmed by 5 bases and J by 6 bases, 3 bases remained unmatched. CDR3 protein: CAISSGTSGDTQYF. In nucleotides, the CDR3 is TGTGCCATCAGTTCCGGGACTAGCGGGGATACGCAGTATTTT.

This chain links TRBV6-8 with TRBJ2-3; 9 bases are shared with TRBD2. Germline V gives CDR1 MNHGY, CDR2 SAAAGT. With V trimmed by 2 bases and J by 6 bases, 6 bases remained unmatched. This CDR3 comprises 15 residues. The CDR3 here is CASSYGGLARDTQYF. DNA of the CDR3: TGTGCCAGCAGTTACGGAGGACTAGCGAGGGATACGCAGTATTTT.

The sample holds a few counts of this clone. This chain joins TRBV7-9 and TRBJ2-3; TRBD2 agrees at 7 bases. The ends lost 7 bases at V and 0 bases at J; junction bases unmatched: 10. This CDR3 region has 16 residues. Germline V lookup: CDR1 SEHNR, CDR2 FQNEAQ (reference sequence). This CDR3 is CASTLPLGGSTDTQYF. The CDR3 bases are TGTGCCAGCACCCTACCCCTCGGGGGGAGCACAGATACGCAGTATTTT. The complete variable domain, with remaining parts taken from reference TRBV7-9 and TRBJ2-3, reads DTGVSQNPRHKITKRGQNVTFRCDPISEHNRLYWYRQTLGQGPEFLTYFQNEAQLEKSRLLSDRFSAERPKGSFSTLEIQRTEQGDSAMYLCASTLPLGGSTDTQYFGPGTRLTVL.

The chain combines TRBV5-1 with TRBJ2-5; D unclear. Germline values: CDR1 SGHRS, CDR2 YFSETQ. This CDR3 is built from 15 residues. V dropped 1 base and J dropped 5 bases, with 15 bases sitting between them. The CDR3 DNA follows: TGCGCCAGCAGCTTGATTCAAGCCCCTTTGGAGACCCAGTACTTC. It translates to CASSLIQAPLETQYF.

This rearrangement joins TRBV2 to TRBJ1-5; 8 bases line up with TRBD1. V dropped 7 bases and J dropped 3; count of bases not matched to a gene: 8. The CDR3 covers 15 residues. Germline V lookup: CDR1 SNHLY, CDR2 FYNNEI. CDR3 coding DNA: TGTGCCAGCAAACCCACAGGGGGAGCCAATCAGCCCCAGCATTTT. Amino acid sequence: CASKPTGGANQPQHF.

V is TRBV9 and J is TRBJ2-3, with 14 bases identical to TRBD2. V was clipped by 3 bases and J by 0 bases; unmatched bases: 6. Looked up from germline, CDR1 is SGDLS and CDR2 is YYNGEE. CDR3 length equals 18 residues. The CDR3 here is CASSDPGTSGSSTDTQYF. CDR3 sequence (DNA): TGTGCCAGCAGCGATCCCGGGACTAGCGGGAGTAGCACAGATACGCAGTATTTT.

This chain connects TRBV5-1 to TRBJ2-7; tentative D call: TRBD1 (6 bases). Germline lookup yields CDR1 SGHRS and CDR2 YFSETQ. Trimming removed 0 bases at V and 2 bases at J, with 9 bases between. The CDR3 extends over 14 amino acids. CDR3 residues: CASSLETGPYEQYF. For the CDR3, the DNA is TGCGCCAGCAGCTTGGAGACAGGCCCCTACGAGCAGTACTTC.

CDR3 sequence (DNA): TGTGCGCATTTAGGGGGAGATGGGCCCCAGCATTTT. It yields the protein CAHLGGDGPQHF. The V and J genes are TRBV14 and TRBJ1-5, with TRBD1 as a possible D gene (6 bases). The germline CDR1 and CDR2 sequences are SGHDN and FVKESK. The CDR3 has 12 residues.

The chain links TRBV9 to TRBJ1-2; TRBD1 is a possible D gene (5 bases). The CDR3 contains 13 residues. V was cut by 0 bases and J by 4 bases, with 7 bases left in between. From germline, CDR1 is SGDLS and CDR2 YYNGEE. CDR3 bases: TGTGCCAGCAGCGTAGAGCAGGGCTATGGCTACACCTTC. It translates to CASSVEQGYGYTF.